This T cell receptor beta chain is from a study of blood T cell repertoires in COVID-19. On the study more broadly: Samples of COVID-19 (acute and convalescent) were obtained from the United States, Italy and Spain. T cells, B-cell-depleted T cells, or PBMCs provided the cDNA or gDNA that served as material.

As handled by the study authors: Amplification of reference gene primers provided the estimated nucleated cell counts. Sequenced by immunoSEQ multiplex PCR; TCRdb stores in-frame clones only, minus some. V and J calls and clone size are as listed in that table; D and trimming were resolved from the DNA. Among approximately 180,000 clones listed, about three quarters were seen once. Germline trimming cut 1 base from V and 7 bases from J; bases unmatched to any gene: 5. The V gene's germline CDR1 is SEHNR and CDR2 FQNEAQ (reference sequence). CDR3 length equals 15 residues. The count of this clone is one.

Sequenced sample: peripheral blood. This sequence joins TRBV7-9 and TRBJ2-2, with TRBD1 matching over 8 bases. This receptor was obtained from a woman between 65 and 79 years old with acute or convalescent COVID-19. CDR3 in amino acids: CASSLGRGLVGELFF. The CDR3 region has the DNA TGTGCCAGCAGCTTAGGCAGGGGGCTTGTCGGGGAGCTGTTTTTT.